The rows below give T cell receptor beta chains drawn from one sample of a study of shared clonotypes between healthy human individuals. Using immunoSEQ multiplex PCR, the repertoire was profiled, and TCRdb retains in-frame clones only, with some absent. The sample consists of some 1 million clones, roughly 80% of them appearing once. Sequencing was performed on memory CD4+ T cells sorted from blood. These receptors were collected from a man between 18 and 29 years old in good health. CDR3s include the opening cysteine and the closing phenylalanine or tryptophan. The D gene is left open where the match is weak. Part of the rows lack a size; the others show once, few, many or a class for expanded clones.

clone_size	cdr3_length	j_call	v_call	d_call	cdr3_aa	cdr3_nt
.	14	TRBJ2-7	TRBV11-3	TRBD1	CASSSGGASYEQYF	TGTGCCAGCAGCTCAGGGGGTGCCTCCTACGAGCAGTACTTC
.	12	TRBJ2-7	TRBV19	.	CATGHIGYEQYF	TGTGCCACAGGACACATAGGCTACGAGCAGTACTTC
once	15	TRBJ2-2	TRBV6-5	.	CASSYGDGYTGELFF	TGTGCCAGCAGTTACGGGGACGGCTACACCGGGGAGCTGTTTTTT
.	13	TRBJ2-5	TRBV2	.	CAGRPGSQETQYF	TGTGCCGGGCGCCCCGGGAGCCAAGAGACCCAGTACTTC
.	13	TRBJ2-7	TRBV2	TRBD2	CASSARLAGEQYF	TGTGCCAGCAGTGCGCGACTAGCGGGGGAGCAGTACTTC
many	15	TRBJ2-1	TRBV19	TRBD2	CASSVAGSSYNEQFF	TGTGCCAGTAGTGTAGCGGGTAGCTCCTACAATGAGCAGTTCTTC
.	16	TRBJ2-2	TRBV7-9	.	CASRFGGGLNTGELFF	TGTGCCAGCAGATTCGGAGGGGGACTGAACACCGGGGAGCTGTTTTTT
.	15	TRBJ2-1	TRBV7-2	.	CASSLVPLGYNEQFF	TGTGCCAGCAGCTTAGTACCCTTAGGTTACAATGAGCAGTTCTTC
.	14	TRBJ1-3	TRBV7-2	.	CASSLVFTGDTIYF	TGTGCCAGCAGCTTAGTGTTTACGGGGGACACCATATATTTT
.	14	TRBJ2-3	TRBV6-1	TRBD1	CASREDRGTDTQYF	TGTGCCAGCCGAGAGGACAGGGGGACAGATACGCAGTATTTT
.	15	TRBJ2-1	TRBV7-9	.	CASSQTSFAYNEQFF	TGTGCCAGCAGCCAAACTAGTTTCGCCTACAATGAGCAGTTCTTC
.	13	TRBJ1-6	TRBV6-6	.	CASSSLLDSPLHF	TGTGCCAGCAGTTCCCTTTTAGATTCACCCCTCCACTTT
.	13	TRBJ2-7	TRBV2	TRBD2	CASRTSGSYEQYF	TGTGCCAGCAGGACTAGCGGGTCCTACGAGCAGTACTTC
once	15	TRBJ2-1	TRBV15	.	CATSRDPGPFNEQFF	TGTGCCACCAGCAGAGATCCTGGTCCCTTCAATGAGCAGTTCTTC
.	13	TRBJ1-1	TRBV6-6	.	CATKVSTGTEAFF	TGTGCCACCAAGGTTTCTACCGGCACTGAAGCTTTCTTT
.	16	TRBJ2-3	TRBV18	TRBD1	CASSPPQVDRGSPQYF	TGTGCCAGCTCACCACCGCAGGTTGACAGGGGCAGTCCGCAGTATTTT
.	13	TRBJ1-2	TRBV6-1	.	CASSEVSNYGYTF	TGTGCCAGCAGTGAAGTCAGCAACTATGGCTACACCTTC
.	12	TRBJ1-1	TRBV5-6	.	CASSFRESGAFF	TGTGCCAGCAGCTTCCGGGAATCTGGGGCTTTCTTT
.	13	TRBJ1-2	TRBV7-3	.	CASSLGADYGYTF	TGTGCCAGCAGCTTAGGGGCAGACTATGGCTACACCTTC
.	14	TRBJ1-5	TRBV7-2	.	CASSLGSGNQPQHF	TGTGCCAGCAGCTTAGGTTCCGGGAATCAGCCCCAGCATTTT
few	14	TRBJ1-1	TRBV5-4	.	CASSLVDRNTEAFF	TGTGCCAGCAGCTTGGTCGACAGGAACACTGAAGCTTTCTTT
.	13	TRBJ1-4	TRBV7-2	.	CASKSREGEKLFF	TGTGCCAGCAAATCCAGGGAAGGAGAAAAACTGTTTTTT
.	15	TRBJ2-5	TRBV5-1	TRBD1	CASSLGQGSQETQYF	TGCGCCAGCAGCCTGGGACAGGGGAGCCAAGAGACCCAGTACTTC
.	16	TRBJ2-1	TRBV28	.	CASSFITTGHYNEQFF	TGTGCCAGCAGTTTTATCACGACTGGACACTACAATGAGCAGTTCTTC
.	12	TRBJ2-1	TRBV6-6	.	CASSIPQNEQFF	TGTGCCAGCTCAATACCCCAGAATGAGCAGTTCTTC
.	16	TRBJ1-6	TRBV28	TRBD1	CASSSRPGQGNSPLHF	TGTGCCAGCAGTTCTCGACCGGGACAGGGAAATTCACCCCTCCACTTT
.	14	TRBJ1-5	TRBV4-3	.	CASSQSASNQPQHF	TGCGCCAGCAGCCAATCCGCTAGCAATCAGCCCCAGCATTTT
.	15	TRBJ2-2	TRBV2	TRBD2	CASSRLAGNTGELFF	TGTGCCAGCAGTAGACTAGCGGGAAACACCGGGGAGCTGTTTTTT
few	15	TRBJ1-6	TRBV19	.	CASSIGDINNSPLHF	TGTGCCAGTAGTATAGGGGACATAAATAATTCACCCCTCCACTTT